This TCR beta chain originates from a study of T-cell reconstitution after alpha-beta-depleted transplantation in children. Researchers prepared the TCRbeta library using unique molecular identifiers, the study reports. TCRdb reprocessed the PCR reads with MiXCR, giving one entry per CDR3 protein. The sample consists of around 360,000 distinct CDR3 sequences, 10% to 13% of them appearing once. This CDR3 is 15 amino acids long. Per the germline V gene, CDR1 is SGHRS and CDR2 is YFSETQ. The trim removed 4 bases at V and 8 bases at J, leaving 10 bases unmatched. This sample comprised PBMCs from the stem cell graft donor, obtained from the stem cell graft. The rearrangement uses TRBV5-1 and TRBJ1-2, with 11 positions matching TRBD1. The origin of this receptor is a human donor who donated a stem cell graft to a child with acute lymphoblastic leukemia. In DNA, the CDR3 is TGCGCCAGCAGCCCACCGGACAGGGGGCTAGAAGGCTACACCTTC. It specifies CASSPPDRGLEGYTF.